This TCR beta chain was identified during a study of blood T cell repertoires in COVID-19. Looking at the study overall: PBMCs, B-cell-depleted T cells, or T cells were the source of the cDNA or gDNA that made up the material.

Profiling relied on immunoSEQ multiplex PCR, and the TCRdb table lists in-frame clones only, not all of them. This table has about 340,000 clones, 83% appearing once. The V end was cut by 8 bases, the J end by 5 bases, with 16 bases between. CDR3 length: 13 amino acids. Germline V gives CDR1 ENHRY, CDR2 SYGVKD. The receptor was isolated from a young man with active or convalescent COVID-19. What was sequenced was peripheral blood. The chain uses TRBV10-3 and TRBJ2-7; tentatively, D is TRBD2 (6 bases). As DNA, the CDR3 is TGTGCCATCTGGAGGGAATCGAAAAACGAGCAGTACTTC. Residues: CAIWRESKNEQYF.